Described below is a single T cell receptor beta chain sequence and its context. This sample stems from a study of cytomegalovirus exposure and HLA in healthy donors. The PCR had 60 Vbeta and 13 Jbeta primers. Only in-frame clones appear in the TCRdb table, and some are missing; sequencing was by immunoSEQ multiplex PCR. There are about 100,000 clones in the sample; around 70% occur only once, and roughly a tenth lies in the top ten. The CDR3 spans 15 residues. From germline, CDR1 is LNHNV and CDR2 YYDKDF (reference sequence). J lost 7 bases, V lost 6 bases, and 14 bases had no gene match. Sequences were obtained from PBMCs. V gene TRBV15 combines with J gene TRBJ2-7; 8 nucleotides match TRBD1. The clonotype comes from a man aged 35 to 55 in good health and CMV-seropositive. CDR3 in amino acids: CATRETGDWLGEQYF. The CDR3, as DNA: TGTGCCACCAGAGAGACAGGGGACTGGCTGGGGGAGCAGTACTTC.